Sequencing of this T cell receptor (beta chain) was carried out in a study of cytomegalovirus exposure and HLA in healthy donors (dated by TCRdb to the late 2010s). Concerning the study at large: In an earlier analysis of under 750 of the donors, 276 Gb of sequence data and just under 120 million unique TCR beta sequences from approximately 180 million T cells were reported. Roughly 300 gigabases of sequencing data and approximately 85 million unique TCR sequences were included in an early release covering around 650 HLA-typed donors. Of the roughly 400 genotyped donors, 81% were placed in the genetic ancestry cluster associated with self-reported Caucasian donors. The study aimed to test whether cataloging public T cell receptors could reveal signatures of past pathogen exposure. The T cell repertoires of 700 or so subjects were profiled by immunosequencing and related to cytomegalovirus serostatus. A separate validation cohort of over 95 different subjects was used in addition to the approximately 640-subject first cohort. The study combined high-throughput TCR immunosequencing, statistical association of individual TCRs with disease status, and machine learning to predict cytomegalovirus infection status. In a later analysis, previously published TCR beta repertoires from about 670 donors were re-analyzed and high-resolution HLA genotyping was added so that TCR occurrence patterns could be studied. Rather than using new phenotypic data, the later analysis identified candidate immune exposures from TCR beta sequences and from how often those sequences occurred across donors. An earlier analysis of about 600 of the donors used high-throughput TCR beta sequencing to judge whether each TCR beta V gene segment behaved as functional or pseudogenic. Donor age, sex, ethnicity and CMV serostatus were compiled alongside the repertoire data. Genome-wide SNP genotypes for about three fifths of the roughly 700 donors were used in a later genetic analysis, which treated that subset as a discovery cohort. All discovery cohort repertoires had been generated using a single sequencing platform. HLA typing included class I and class II loci at four-digit resolution. The number of donors typed differed by locus, with about 629-630 for A, B, C, DRB1 and DQB1, more than 500 for DQA1, under 610 for DPA1, and roughly 450 for DPB1. Four or five DR-DQ haplotypes were treated as single units for association and clustering because of strong linkage in the cohort. Among some 410 genotyped donors of the cohort, an average of approximately 240,000 unique TCR beta nucleotide sequences were sequenced per donor, roughly a sixth of them non-productive.

Details on this clone: Its antigen is unknown. No much larger clonotype is one base removed from it; base qualities were not supplied.

The cohort comprised under 700 healthy bone marrow donors. All cohort members were sampled while nominally healthy, although unrecorded immune exposures were likely present. The donor tested CMV seronegative and was one of the 352 seronegative cohort members. A peripheral blood sample was collected from each donor, and TCR beta sequencing was performed on peripheral blood mononuclear cells. Genomic DNA was extracted from the blood cell samples with the Qiagen DNeasy Blood Extraction Kit. The CDR1 and CDR2 encoded by the germline V gene are MDHEN and SYDVKM. At the junction V is shortened by 4 bases and J by 7 bases; bases outside the gene matches: 5. The CDR3 contains 15 residues, cysteine and phenylalanine counted. Left in the record is the CDR3 DNA by itself, 45 bases read in frame from the first base. General findings and caveats noted by the study authors: In an earlier analysis of 587 of the donors, most TCR beta V segments appeared in productive rearrangements about 90% or about 30% of the time, broadly matching IMGT annotations. Only TCR beta chains were sequenced in this cohort, and the absence of alpha or paired-chain data limited detectable features. A further reported finding was that TCR beta sequences accurately predicted the HLA-A and HLA-B alleles for most subjects in the first cohort. In the study, 150 to 200 TCR beta chains were listed as associated with cytomegalovirus. The 87-base-pair reads could not distinguish some IMGT-functional V segments, including TRBV6-2 and TRBV6-3, so those segments were excluded. In a later analysis, HLA-associated TCR beta chains were found to be more clonally expanded and to have lower generation probabilities than equally common non-associated chains. In a later analysis, several top co-occurrence clusters were reported to appear linked to parvovirus B19, influenza, CMV and Epstein-Barr virus. An association between a missense DCLRE1C variant and V-gene and J-gene trimming of TCR beta chains was found in a later genetic analysis and replicated in an independent cohort. Immune exposure information for the cohort was limited to CMV serostatus. In vitro tests confirmed that three of the cytomegalovirus-associated TCR beta chains recognize cytomegalovirus antigens. Cytomegalovirus status was reported to be diagnosed by the classifier with high specificity and sensitivity in both the original and validation cohorts. Most TCR sequences were observed very rarely across donors, whereas some public TCRs were present in many individuals. The authors suggested that the approach could potentially be extended to other disease states and immunological phenotypes. Most CMV-associated TCR beta chains appeared to be HLA-restricted in a later analysis, and the HLA associations seemed to be driven largely by CMV exposure. Specific HLA alleles were associated with over 15,000 TCR beta sequences at a false discovery rate of 0.05 in a later analysis. Presence/absence analyses assumed roughly uniform sequencing depth across donors, an assumption that may not hold. Because HLA typing was missing for some donors at each locus, association tests included only the typed subset. Strong co-occurrence of HLA alleles, especially DR and DQ, made assigning TCR associations to individual alleles difficult. In a later genetic analysis, fewer N-insertions in productive TCRs were reported among donors in an Asian-associated ancestry cluster than the roughly 710-donor mean. According to a later analysis, TCR association rates differed among HLA loci, with DRB1 alleles showing the most associated TCRs and HLA-C alleles showing the fewest. Over 15 rarely observed V segments, including chromosome 9 orphons, were excluded from the earlier analysis of approximately 500 of the donors because counts were too low. A group of highly shared sequence variants was considered likely to be a technical artifact of the sequencing pipeline. Correlated functional status among segregating V segments might be attributable to linkage disequilibrium, but an unknown experimental factor could not be ruled out.

The library was prepared using the immunoSEQ multiplex PCR assay. For the multiplex PCR, a mixture combining 60 forward primers for TCR Vbeta segments and 13 reverse primers for TCR Jbeta segments was used. Amplification of the CDR3 region of rearranged TCR beta genes was performed with a multiplex PCR assay on genomic DNA. The Illumina HiSeq System was used to sequence the amplified TCR beta libraries as 87-base-pair reads. As for how the authors treated the data: Across the roughly 600 repertoires, a later analysis counted some 81 million unique TCR beta chains, roughly 11 million of which were shared by at least two donors. To remove PCR and sequencing errors, raw reads were error-corrected and collapsed into unique sequences using a nearest-neighbor algorithm that merged closely related sequences. To assign V, D and J gene segments, CDR3 sequences were aligned to IMGT reference sequences. For a sequence to be retained, a match of at least six nucleotides was required to both a V gene segment and a J gene segment. Rearrangements were classified as productive when the CDR3 lacked stop codons and remained in frame with V and J, and all other rearrangements were classified as non-productive. Following IMGT convention, CDR3 was defined as the stretch from the second conserved V-encoded cysteine up to the conserved J-encoded phenylalanine. The earlier analysis of some 580 of the donors excluded any sequence lacking an unambiguous match to a single V gene segment. An earlier analysis of several hundred of the donors called V segments functional above 56.7% productive rearrangements and segregating when the between-donor standard deviation exceeded 5%. To diagnose cytomegalovirus status from the catalog of TCR beta chain sequences, a statistical classification framework was built. A later analysis assigned V and J genes by comparing TCR nucleotide sequences with IMGT/GENE-DB human TR gene sequences. A later analysis assigned CDR3 sequences and most-parsimonious VDJ recombination scenarios with the TCRdist pipeline. In a later analysis, each TCR beta chain was defined by its CDR3 amino acid sequence together with its V-gene family, and reads lacking a unique V-gene family were excluded. In a later analysis, 500 to 650 highly shared, low-generation-probability nucleotide sequences were removed to address suspected cross-contamination and a sequencing artifact. For each public chain, a later analysis derived a clonal expansion index from normalized ranks of inferred template counts within each repertoire. In a later analysis, generation probabilities were computed with a VDJ recombination model fitted to out-of-frame rearrangements, and the resulting probabilities were checked against IGoR. In a later analysis, hypergeometric tests were used to score TCR-TCR, TCR-HLA and TCR-CMV co-occurrence, with a repertoire-size bias correction applied to TCR pairs. To estimate false discovery rates, a later analysis permuted the HLA or CMV assignments 20 times. In a later analysis, co-occurring TCRs were grouped with DBSCAN, and TCRdist sequence similarity was added when clustering was performed within HLA-allele-positive subsets. For co-occurrence clustering, repertoires with fewer than 30,000 or more than 120,000 public chains were excluded, along with about five repertoires with anomalous nucleotide sharing. The table was pulled from immuneACCESS by TCRdb, which kept in-frame rearrangements only. Such tables lose some clones; where checked, under half of the loss comes from unresolved V genes, and the rest has no known cause. For V, J and clone size, that table is used; D and trimming come from the DNA. Present in this sample are roughly 150,000 clones, 76% of which were seen just once. The top ten hold about 3.4% of the sample.

This sequence uses TRBV28 and TRBJ1-6, with 9 bases aligning to TRBD1. Sequencing used PBMCs. This receptor was taken from a male donor in good health and CMV-seronegative. The nucleotide sequence is TGTGCCAGCAGTTCTCCGGGACAGGGCAATTCACCCCTCCACTTT. This gives the protein CASSSPGQGNSPLHF. The CDR3 plus the reference TRBV28 and TRBJ1-6 genes for the other parts give the full variable domain: DVKVTQSSRYLVKRTGEKVFLECVQDMDHENMFWYRQDPGLGLRLIYFSYDVKMKEKGDIPEGYSVSREKKERFSLILESASTNQTSMYLCASSSPGQGNSPLHFGNGTRLTVT.